Each of the 6 T cell receptor beta chains below was sequenced from the same sample in a study of cytomegalovirus exposure and HLA in healthy donors. Clones were sequenced by immunoSEQ multiplex PCR, and TCRdb holds only the in-frame ones, with some missing. Of 90,000 to 110,000 clones in the sample, more than 70% were seen once. The sequencing input was PBMCs. The receptors derive from a woman aged 18-29 years in good health and CMV-seronegative.

The genes are TRBV2 and TRBJ2-7, with D possibly being TRBD1 (5 bases). V gave up 8 bases and J gave up 3 bases, with 14 bases separating them. CDR1 and CDR2 from the germline V gene are SNHLY and FYNNEI. The CDR3 sequence is 13 residues long. The CDR3 is CASSRGWNYEQYF. CDR3 nucleotide sequence: TGTGCCAGCTCAAGGGGTTGGAACTACGAGCAGTACTTC.

V usage is TRBV7-9 and J usage is TRBJ1-1; D is uncertain. This CDR3 has 12 residues. V shed 6 bases and J shed 2 bases, with 7 bases lying between them. CDR1 and CDR2 (germline): SEHNR, FQNEAQ (reference sequence). CDR3 nucleotides: TGTGCCAGCAGGCAGGTAAACACTGAAGCTTTCTTT. It translates to CASRQVNTEAFF.

V usage is TRBV7-2 and J usage is TRBJ2-7, with 11 bases fitting TRBD2. This CDR3 contains 16 residues. V dropped 5 bases and J dropped 4; count of bases not matched to a gene: 10. Germline assignment: CDR1 SGHTA and CDR2 FQGNSA. CDR3 in amino acids: CASSRNPSGGRYEQYF. The CDR3 bases are TGTGCCAGCAGCCGAAACCCTAGCGGGGGGCGGTACGAGCAGTACTTC.

V and J are TRBV4-2 and TRBJ2-3; 11 bases map to TRBD2. Looked up from germline, CDR1 is LGHNA and CDR2 is YNFKEQ. This CDR3 contains 19 residues. J gave up 1 base and V 0 bases, and 9 bases lay outside the gene matches. Here the CDR3 DNA reads TGTGCCAGCAGCCAAGAACAGGTGCCTAGCGGGGGGCGCACAGATACGCAGTATTTT. Encoded protein: CASSQEQVPSGGRTDTQYF.

The rearrangement links TRBV27 to TRBJ2-1; no reliable D call. There are 15 residues in the CDR3. The germline CDR1 and CDR2 sequences are MNHEY and SMNVEV (reference sequence). V gave up 3 bases and J gave up 4 bases, with 13 bases separating them. CDR3 in DNA: TGTGCCAGCAGTTTGTCTAGTATTGTGTACAATGAGCAGTTCTTC. Its translation is CASSLSSIVYNEQFF.

The chain employs TRBV18 and TRBJ2-1, with 11 nucleotides matching TRBD2. J was trimmed by 6 bases and V by 6 bases; bases with no gene match: 7. The CDR3 is made up of 15 amino acids. Germline V CDR1 and CDR2: KGHSH, LQKENI. This CDR3 is CASSMGLAASNEQFF. CDR3 nucleotides: TGTGCCAGCTCTATGGGACTAGCGGCCTCCAATGAGCAGTTCTTC.